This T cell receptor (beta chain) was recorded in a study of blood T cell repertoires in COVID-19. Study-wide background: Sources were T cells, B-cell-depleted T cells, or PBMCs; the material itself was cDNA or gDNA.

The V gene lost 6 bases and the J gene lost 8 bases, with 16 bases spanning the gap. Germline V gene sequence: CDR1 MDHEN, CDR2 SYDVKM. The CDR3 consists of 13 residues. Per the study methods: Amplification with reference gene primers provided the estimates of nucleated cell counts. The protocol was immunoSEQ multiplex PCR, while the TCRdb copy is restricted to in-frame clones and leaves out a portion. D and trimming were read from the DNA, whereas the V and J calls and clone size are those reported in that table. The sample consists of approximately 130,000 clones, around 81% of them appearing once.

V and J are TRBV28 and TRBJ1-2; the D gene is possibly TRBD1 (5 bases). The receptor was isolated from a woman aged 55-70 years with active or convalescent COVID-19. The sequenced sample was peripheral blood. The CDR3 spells CASRPGGEGGYTF. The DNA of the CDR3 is TGTGCCAGCAGACCCGGAGGGGAGGGCGGCTACACCTTC.